The 20 T cell receptor beta chains in this list originate from one sample, sequenced in a study of CD8 T cells in ankylosing spondylitis. Each CDR3 protein is one row after TCRdb ran MiXCR on the 5' RACE reads. The sample contains tens of thousands of distinct CDR3 sequences, approximately 17% of which appear only once. What was sequenced was blood. Receptors originate from a male donor with ankylosing spondylitis or in good health (not recorded which).

V is TRBV4-1 and J is TRBJ1-4; 9 nucleotides match TRBD1. The CDR3 is made up of 16 amino acids. V dropped 3 bases and J dropped 6; count of bases not matched to a gene: 8. Germline lookup yields CDR1 MGHRA and CDR2 YSYEKL. CDR3 residues: CASSQAPGTGHEKLFF. CDR3 DNA sequence: TGCGCCAGCAGCCAGGCTCCGGGGACAGGGCATGAAAAACTGTTTTTT.

The chain uses TRBV6-6 and TRBJ1-1; D is unresolved. The CDR3 has 11 amino acids. With 5 bases removed from V and 4 bases from J, the gap between germline ends came to 5 bases. Per germline, CDR1 MNHNY and CDR2 SVGAGI (reference sequence). CDR3: CASSMSTEAFF. CDR3 coding DNA: TGTGCCAGCAGTATGAGCACTGAAGCTTTCTTT.

This rearrangement joins TRBV20-1 to TRBJ1-4; no clear D gene. Trimming took 6 bases from V and 1 from J, leaving 12 bases between them. Germline V lookup: CDR1 DFQATT, CDR2 SNEGSKA (reference sequence). CDR3 size: 14 residues. CDR3 region: CSAREWGTNEKLFF. In DNA, the CDR3 is TGCAGTGCCCGTGAGTGGGGAACTAATGAAAAACTGTTTTTT.

This sequence joins TRBV7-2 and TRBJ2-7, with D tentatively TRBD1 (5 bases). CDR1 is SGHTA, CDR2 FQGNSA, per germline. V was clipped by 5 bases and J by 7 bases, with 18 bases between them. The CDR3 loop spans 14 amino acids. CDR3 in DNA: TGTGCCAGCAGCCCAGAACCCCTTAAGGGGGAGCAGTACTTC. Encoded protein: CASSPEPLKGEQYF.

V is TRBV29-1 and J is TRBJ2-2; 11 nucleotides line up with TRBD2. CDR1 is SQVTM and CDR2 is ANQGSEA in the germline V gene. The V gene end was trimmed by 6 bases and the J gene end by 3 bases; junction bases not matched to a gene: 3. This CDR3 contains 14 residues. The CDR3 region is CSVKTSGDTGELFF. For the CDR3, the DNA is TGCAGCGTGAAGACTAGCGGGGACACCGGGGAGCTGTTTTTT.

The V and J genes are TRBV6-6 and TRBJ2-2, with unresolved D. The V and J ends lost 6 bases and 7 bases respectively, with 9 bases between them. The CDR3 contains 12 residues. Germline lookup yields CDR1 MNHNY and CDR2 SVGAGI (reference sequence). CDR3 in amino acids: CASSGRGGELFF. CDR3 in DNA: TGTGCCAGCAGCGGCCGAGGCGGGGAGCTGTTTTTT.

This clonotype has just a few counts. The chain's CDR3 is CASSWSTGELFF. The CDR3 bases are TGCGCCAGCAGCTGGAGCACCGGGGAGCTGTTTTTT. This rearrangement joins TRBV5-1 to TRBJ2-2; D call uncertain. This CDR3 is 12 amino acids long. Trimming shortened V by 3 bases and J by 4 bases, and 4 bases separated the two germline ends. The germline V gene has CDR1 SGHRS and CDR2 YFSETQ. The full variable domain, its missing parts supplied by reference TRBV5-1 and TRBJ2-2, is KAGVTQTPRYLIKTRGQQVTLSCSPISGHRSVSWYQQTPGQGLQFLFEYFSETQRNKGNFPGRFSGRQFSNSRSEMNVSTLELGDSALYLCASSWSTGELFFGEGSRLTVL.

The chain is built from TRBV29-1 and TRBJ1-1, with D hard to call. Germline-derived CDR1 and CDR2 are SQVTM and ANQGSEA. This CDR3 comprises 13 residues. Trimming cost V 3 bases and J 1 base, with 9 bases left between them. Written as DNA, the CDR3 is TGCAGCGTTGAGGAGGCTCCGAACACTGAAGCTTTCTTT. Translation gives CSVEEAPNTEAFF.

This chain links TRBV6-7 with TRBJ1-5, with no clear D. TRBV6-7 is identified as an open reading frame with a role that is uncertain. The V and J ends lost 0 bases and 7 bases respectively, with 13 bases between them. The CDR3 length is 15 residues. This CDR3 reads CASSYSIGRSQPQHF. Written as DNA, the CDR3 is TGTGCCAGCAGTTACTCGATAGGACGGAGCCAGCCCCAGCATTTT.

The V call is TRBV28, the J call TRBJ2-7; D is possibly TRBD1 (5 bases). The germline V and J ends were trimmed by 2 bases and 5 bases, with 16 bases remaining between them. The CDR3 extends over 15 amino acids. CDR1 is MDHEN, CDR2 SYDVKM, per germline. The DNA for the CDR3 is TGTGCCAGCAGTTTAGGCAGGGTCTTTTACGACGAGCAGTACTTC. Its translation: CASSLGRVFYDEQYF.

This clonotype was observed a handful of times. The V and J genes are TRBV5-1 and TRBJ2-3, with TRBD1 matching over 7 bases. CDR3 length: 13 amino acids. Unmatched junction bases numbered 7, after V lost 7 bases and J lost 5 bases. CDR1 SGHRS and CDR2 YFSETQ come from the germline V gene. The CDR3 loop reads CASGRQGKDTQYF. CDR3 sequence (DNA): TGCGCCAGCGGACGACAGGGTAAAGATACGCAGTATTTT.

This chain joins TRBV29-1 and TRBJ2-3, with 9 bases fitting TRBD1. This CDR3 is 15 amino acids long. CDR1 is SQVTM and CDR2 is ANQGSEA in the germline V gene. Trimming cost V 7 bases and J 1 base; bases outside gene matches: 9. The CDR3 is CSALGTGLGTDTQYF. CDR3 in DNA: TGCAGCGCCCTTGGGACAGGGTTGGGCACAGATACGCAGTATTTT.

With respect to this clonotype: This clone may be a read error of a much larger clone one base away. V usage is TRBV7-2 and J usage is TRBJ2-6; TRBD2 matches at 7 bases. Trimming cost V 5 bases and J 18 bases; bases outside gene matches: 13. The CDR3 covers 13 residues. Looked up from germline, CDR1 is SGHTA and CDR2 is FQGNSA. The DNA for the CDR3 is TGTGCCAGCAGCCCTGGGGGGGTCAGGGTTTCGACTTTC. Its translation: CASSPGGVRVSTF.

Only a few counts were recorded for this clonotype. V is TRBV5-1 and J is TRBJ2-6; D not resolved. Germline V gene data show CDR1 as SGHRS and CDR2 as YFSETQ. This CDR3 contains 17 residues. V lost 0 bases to trimming and J lost 0 bases, with 10 bases between them. CDR3 loop: CASSLVMINSGANVLTF. Written as DNA, the CDR3 is TGCGCCAGCAGCTTGGTGATGATAAACTCTGGGGCCAACGTCCTGACTTTC.

The chain joins TRBV15 to TRBJ1-4; D gene unclear. CDR1 and CDR2 (germline): LNHNV, YYDKDF (reference sequence). The CDR3 is made up of 15 amino acids. Trimming took off 5 bases at V and 5 bases at J, with 15 bases between the two ends. The CDR3 sequence is CATSPRALLNEKLFF. For the CDR3, the DNA is TGTGCCACCAGCCCCCGGGCCCTCCTGAATGAAAAACTGTTTTTT.

On this clonotype: It is unclear where the CDR3 begins or ends on the DNA, so no DNA is shown, and the CDR3 is as TCRdb lists it. The chain links TRBV24-1 to TRBJ2-1; the DNA was not used to check the table's D call, TRBD1. The CDR3 adds up to 15 amino acids, both ends counted. CDR1 and CDR2 (germline): KGHDR, SFDVKD. The CDR3: CATSVHSGQGYEQFF.

This chain uses TRBV12-3 or TRBV12-4 with TRBJ1-1; 8 nucleotides match TRBD1. The J segment lost 5 bases and the V segment lost 7 bases, leaving 6 bases of the junction unmatched. CDR3 length: 13 amino acids. The DNA for the CDR3 is TGTGCCAGCAATACAGGGGGGAGGACTGAAGCTTTCTTT. This translates into CASNTGGRTEAFF.

CDR3 region: CASSLAPPYEQYV. CDR3 nucleotide sequence: TGCGCCAGCAGCTTGGCCCCCCCCTACGAGCAGTACGTC. The V gene is TRBV5-1, the J gene TRBJ2-7, with D hard to call. This CDR3 is built from 13 residues. With 0 bases removed from V and 2 bases from J, the gap between germline ends came to 6 bases. CDR1 and CDR2 from the germline V gene are SGHRS and YFSETQ.

The rearrangement uses TRBV12-3 or TRBV12-4 and TRBJ2-1, with D possibly TRBD2 on 6 matching bases. With 10 bases removed from V and 0 bases from J, the gap between germline ends came to 13 bases. The CDR3 loop spans 14 amino acids. CDR3 bases: TGTGCCACCCAGCGGGCTAGCTCCTACAATGAGCAGTTCTTC. This codes for CATQRASSYNEQFF.

Only a few counts were recorded for this clonotype. V and J are TRBV5-1 and TRBJ2-1; tentative D call: TRBD2 (5 bases). Germline CDR1 reads SGHRS; CDR2 reads YFSETQ. The V end lost 6 bases, the J end lost 0 bases, and 10 bases lay between the germline ends. This CDR3 contains 14 residues. The CDR3: CASMDSSSYNEQFF. CDR3 in DNA: TGCGCCAGCATGGACTCTAGCTCCTACAATGAGCAGTTCTTC.